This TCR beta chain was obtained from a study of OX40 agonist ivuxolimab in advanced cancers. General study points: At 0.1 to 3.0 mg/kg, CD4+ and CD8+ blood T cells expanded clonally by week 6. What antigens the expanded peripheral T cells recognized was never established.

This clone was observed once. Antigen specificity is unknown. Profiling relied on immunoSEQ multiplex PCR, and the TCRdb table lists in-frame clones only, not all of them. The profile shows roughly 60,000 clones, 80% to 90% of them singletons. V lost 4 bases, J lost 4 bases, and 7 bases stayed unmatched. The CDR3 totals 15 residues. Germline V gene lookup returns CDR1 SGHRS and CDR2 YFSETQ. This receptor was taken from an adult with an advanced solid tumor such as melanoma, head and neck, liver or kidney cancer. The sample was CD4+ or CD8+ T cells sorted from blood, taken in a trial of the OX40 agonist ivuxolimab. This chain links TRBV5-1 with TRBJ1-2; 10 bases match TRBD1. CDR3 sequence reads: CASSPGTGVIYGYTF. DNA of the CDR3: TGCGCCAGCAGCCCCGGGACAGGGGTTATCTATGGCTACACCTTC. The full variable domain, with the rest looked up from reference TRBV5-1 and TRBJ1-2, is KAGVTQTPRYLIKTRGQQVTLSCSPISGHRSVSWYQQTPGQGLQFLFEYFSETQRNKGNFPGRFSGRQFSNSRSEMNVSTLELGDSALYLCASSPGTGVIYGYTFGSGTRLTVV.